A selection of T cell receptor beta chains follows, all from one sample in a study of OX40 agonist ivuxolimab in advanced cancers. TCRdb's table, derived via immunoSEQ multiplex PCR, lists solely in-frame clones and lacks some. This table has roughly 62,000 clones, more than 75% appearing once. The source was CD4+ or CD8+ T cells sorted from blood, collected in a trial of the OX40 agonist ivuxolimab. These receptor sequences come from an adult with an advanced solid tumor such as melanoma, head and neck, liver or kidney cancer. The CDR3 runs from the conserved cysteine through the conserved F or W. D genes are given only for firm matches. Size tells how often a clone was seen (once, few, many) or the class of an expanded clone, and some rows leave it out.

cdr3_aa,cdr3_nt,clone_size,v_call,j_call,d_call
CASSLGQGAADIQYF,TGTGCCAGCAGTTTGGGGCAGGGGGCGGCGGACATTCAGTACTTC,.,TRBV28,TRBJ2-4,TRBD1
CASSSRTATNYGYTF,TGTGCCAGCAGCTCACGGACAGCTACTAACTATGGCTACACCTTC,.,TRBV9,TRBJ1-2,.
CASRHDRKGPPRFLAKNIQYF,TGTGCCAGCAGGCACGATAGGAAAGGGCCCCCGAGATTCCTAGCCAAAAACATTCAGTACTTC,.,TRBV2,TRBJ2-4,.
CASSYWGADQEQFF,TGTGCCAGCAGTTACTGGGGGGCTGATCAAGAGCAGTTCTTC,.,TRBV6-5,TRBJ2-1,.
CASSPNPDVASGELFF,TGTGCCAGCAGCCCGAACCCCGATGTTGCGTCGGGGGAGCTGTTTTTT,.,TRBV7-2,TRBJ2-2,.
CASSVVPGANVLTF,TGTGCCAGCAGCGTAGTTCCCGGGGCCAACGTCCTGACTTTC,.,TRBV9,TRBJ2-6,.
CASSFTAGEQYF,TGTGCCAGCAGCTTTACCGCGGGGGAGCAGTACTTC,.,TRBV7-2,TRBJ2-7,.
CASSLVTSEDTQYF,TGCGCCAGCAGCTTGGTTACTAGCGAAGATACGCAGTATTTT,once,TRBV5-1,TRBJ2-3,TRBD2
CASSQDQRGKLFF,TGTGCCAGCAGCCAAGATCAGAGGGGTAAACTGTTTTTT,.,TRBV4-2,TRBJ1-4,.
CASSPWVGLYEQYF,TGCGCCAGCAGCCCGTGGGTAGGGCTCTACGAGCAGTACTTC,.,TRBV4-1,TRBJ2-7,.
CASSLGSTYEQYF,TGTGCCAGCAGCTTAGGGTCGACCTACGAGCAGTACTTC,.,TRBV7-8,TRBJ2-7,.
CASSQVRNREETQYF,TGTGCCAGCAGCCAAGTAAGGAACAGGGAAGAGACCCAGTACTTC,.,TRBV14,TRBJ2-5,.
CASSGTNDTIYF,TGTGCCAGCAGCGGAACCAACGATACCATATATTTT,few,TRBV9,TRBJ1-3,.
CASSLGLATDTQYF,TGCGCCAGCAGCCTGGGACTAGCGACAGATACGCAGTATTTT,.,TRBV4-1,TRBJ2-3,TRBD2
CASRTGWAGANVLTF,TGTGCCAGCAGGACAGGGTGGGCTGGGGCCAACGTCCTGACTTTC,.,TRBV27,TRBJ2-6,TRBD1
CASHPESSYGYTF,TGTGCCAGTCATCCCGAGAGCTCTTATGGCTACACCTTC,.,TRBV5-4,TRBJ1-2,.
CASSPGTGRVEKLFF,TGCGCCAGCAGCCCCGGGACAGGTAGAGTGGAAAAACTGTTTTTT,.,TRBV5-1,TRBJ1-4,TRBD1
CASSGSGGKNIQYF,TGTGCCAGCAGTGGTAGCGGGGGGAAAAACATTCAGTACTTC,.,TRBV25-1,TRBJ2-4,TRBD2
CATSREQSGVAYNEQFF,TGTGCCACCAGCAGAGAACAGTCAGGGGTCGCCTACAATGAGCAGTTCTTC,.,TRBV15,TRBJ2-1,.
CASSLVQGGKLFF,TGTGCCAGCAGTTTAGTACAGGGGGGAAAACTGTTTTTT,.,TRBV27,TRBJ1-4,TRBD1
CASRETGGGTGNTIYF,TGTGCCAGCAGGGAAACCGGCGGGGGAACTGGAAACACCATATATTTT,.,TRBV14,TRBJ1-3,.
CASSQEDWQTGELFF,TGCGCCAGCAGCCAAGAGGACTGGCAAACCGGGGAGCTGTTTTTT,.,TRBV4-3,TRBJ2-2,.
CASSLSRQNEKLFF,TGTGCCAGCTCACTCTCACGACAGAATGAAAAACTGTTTTTT,.,TRBV18,TRBJ1-4,.
CASSQDTYGAYLYEQYF,TGTGCCAGCAGCCAAGATACATACGGGGCTTACCTCTACGAGCAGTACTTC,.,TRBV14,TRBJ2-7,.
CASSLQGLNTGELFF,TGTGCCAGCAGTTTACAGGGATTGAACACCGGGGAGCTGTTTTTT,once,TRBV28,TRBJ2-2,.
CASSQDMFADNTEAFF,TGTGCCAGCAGCCAAGATATGTTCGCGGATAACACTGAAGCTTTCTTT,.,TRBV4-2,TRBJ1-1,.
CASSSVGGETQYF,TGTGCCAGCAGTTCCGTGGGGGGGGAGACCCAGTACTTC,.,TRBV28,TRBJ2-5,TRBD2
CASSPGQGARANYGYTF,TGTGCCAGCAGCCCAGGACAGGGGGCAAGGGCGAACTATGGCTACACCTTC,few,TRBV7-2,TRBJ1-2,TRBD1
CASSRGLARSSYEQYF,TGTGCCAGCAGTCGGGGACTAGCGAGGAGCTCCTACGAGCAGTACTTC,.,TRBV2,TRBJ2-7,TRBD2
CASSFLAESYEQYF,TGCGCCAGCAGCTTCTTAGCGGAGTCGTACGAGCAGTACTTC,.,TRBV5-1,TRBJ2-7,.
CASSLFRRTKAYEQYF,TGTGCCAGCAGCTTGTTTCGCCGGACGAAGGCCTACGAGCAGTACTTC,.,TRBV5-6,TRBJ2-7,.
CASSLWTGYDEQYF,TGTGCCAGCAGCTTATGGACAGGGTACGACGAGCAGTACTTC,.,TRBV11-2,TRBJ2-7,TRBD1
CAIRVGGGRYEQYF,TGTGCCATCAGAGTCGGAGGGGGTCGGTACGAGCAGTACTTC,.,TRBV6-1,TRBJ2-7,.